This T cell receptor beta chain was profiled in a study of cytomegalovirus exposure and HLA in healthy donors. Germline CDR1 reads PRHDT; CDR2 reads FYEKMQ (reference sequence). The CDR3 spans 15 residues. V lost 1 base and J 0 bases, leaving 7 bases between the germline ends. As for the donors, each was a healthy bone marrow donor. Study-level results: Presence/absence analyses rested on an assumption that sequencing depth was roughly uniform across donors. Earlier analysis found most TCR beta V segments productive about 90% or about 30% of the time. The Asian-associated ancestry cluster reportedly had fewer N-insertions than the approximately 690-donor mean in a later analysis.

Amplification used 60 Vbeta primers and 13 Jbeta primers. Only in-frame clones appear in the TCRdb table, and some are missing; sequencing was by immunoSEQ multiplex PCR. The profile covers 85,000 to 90,000 clones, with approximately 79% appearing a single time and 2.7% taken by the ten largest. On this clone itself: Its antigen is as yet unknown.

This receptor was obtained from a man aged 25 to 40 in good health and CMV-seronegative. The V call is TRBV13, the J call TRBJ1-5; D is unresolved. Specimen: PBMCs. Written as DNA, the CDR3 is TGTGCCAGCAGCTTAGACAGCTATAGCAATCAGCCCCAGCATTTT. Amino acid sequence: CASSLDSYSNQPQHF. Full variable domain (missing parts from reference TRBV13 and TRBJ1-5): AAGVIQSPRHLIKEKRETATLKCYPIPRHDTVYWYQQGPGQDPQFLISFYEKMQSDKGSIPDRFSAQQFSDYHSELNMSSLELGDSALYFCASSLDSYSNQPQHFGDGTRLSIL.